This entry lists 10 T cell receptor beta chains sequenced from one sample in a study of T-cell reconstitution after alpha-beta-depleted transplantation in children. During its preparation, the TCRbeta library received unique molecular identifiers. TCRdb re-called the PCR reads through MiXCR, storing one row per CDR3 protein. The data show 800,000 to 1,000,000 distinct CDR3 sequences, 25% to 30% seen once. The sequenced sample was PBMCs, mostly from graft donor cells, obtained 360 days after TCRalphabeta/CD19-depleted stem cell transplant. The receptors were sampled from a boy in the first two years of life who had a stem cell transplant for SCID, so the T cells may come from the graft donor.

This clonotype was recorded a few times. This rearrangement joins TRBV20-1 to TRBJ2-7, with D perhaps matching TRBD1 (6 bases). The germline gives CDR1 DFQATT, CDR2 SNEGSKA (reference sequence). CDR3 size: 14 residues. Trimming pared 6 bases from V and 2 bases from J, leaving 17 bases between. The CDR3 DNA is TGCAGTGCGGTTCAGGGGCGTCCGCCCTACGAGCAGTACTTC. Protein sequence: CSAVQGRPPYEQYF.

The gene calls are TRBV5-1 and TRBJ2-7; the D gene is possibly TRBD1 (5 bases). The CDR3 spans 15 residues. Trimming took off 0 bases at V and 4 bases at J, with 14 bases between the two ends. Germline V CDR1 and CDR2: SGHRS, YFSETQ. In DNA, the CDR3 is TGCGCCAGCAGCTTGGTGCCAGGGCCAGCTTACGAGCAGTACTTC. Its translation: CASSLVPGPAYEQYF.

The table lists this clonotype with a count of one. The chain links TRBV7-8 to TRBJ2-7, with TRBD1 as a possible D gene (5 bases). V shed 0 bases and J shed 0 bases, with 9 bases lying between them. The germline CDR1 and CDR2 sequences are SGHVS and FQNEAQ. The CDR3 is made up of 15 amino acids. The CDR3 DNA sequence: TGTGCCAGCAGCTTAGCGCAGGGTGCCTCCTACGAGCAGTACTTC. It yields the protein CASSLAQGASYEQYF. The full variable domain, rest sourced from reference TRBV7-8 and TRBJ2-7, is GAGVSQSPRYKVAKRGQDVALRCDPISGHVSLFWYQQALGQGPEFLTYFQNEAQLDKSGLPSDRFFAERPEGSVSTLKIQRTQQEDSAVYLCASSLAQGASYEQYFGPGTRLTVT.

V usage is TRBV5-1 and J usage is TRBJ1-1, with D possibly being TRBD1 (5 bases). V was cut by 0 bases and J by 3 bases, with 12 bases left in between. CDR3 length: 15 amino acids. CDR1 SGHRS and CDR2 YFSETQ come from the germline V gene. CDR3 sequence: CASSLDGQGHTEAFF. For the CDR3, the DNA is TGCGCCAGCAGCTTGGATGGCCAGGGCCACACTGAAGCTTTCTTT. The variable domain in full, completed from reference TRBV5-1 and TRBJ1-1, reads KAGVTQTPRYLIKTRGQQVTLSCSPISGHRSVSWYQQTPGQGLQFLFEYFSETQRNKGNFPGRFSGRQFSNSRSEMNVSTLELGDSALYLCASSLDGQGHTEAFFGQGTRLTVV.

The rearrangement uses TRBV4-1 and TRBJ2-1, with a tentative D call TRBD1 (5 bases). The CDR3 loop spans 14 amino acids. CDR1 and CDR2 (germline): MGHRA, YSYEKL. V shed 1 base and J shed 8 bases, with 12 bases lying between them. Written as DNA, the CDR3 is TGCGCCAGCAGCCAAGGGCGCACCAGGGATGAGCAGTTCTTC. Amino acid sequence: CASSQGRTRDEQFF.

This clonotype was seen more than once but under ten times. The rearrangement uses TRBV10-3 and TRBJ2-3, with D tentatively TRBD2 (6 bases). The CDR3 totals 15 residues. Germline values: CDR1 ENHRY, CDR2 SYGVKD. V gave up 4 bases and J gave up 1 base, with 12 bases separating them. In DNA form, the CDR3 reads TGTGCCATCAGTGGGAGCGGGCCGGGCACAGATACGCAGTATTTT. This codes for CAISGSGPGTDTQYF.

The table lists this clonotype with a few counts. This sequence joins TRBV7-3 and TRBJ2-1; 12 positions match TRBD2. Trimming cost V 5 bases and J 7 bases; bases outside gene matches: 9. CDR1 and CDR2 (germline): SGHTA, FQGTGA. The CDR3 contains 16 residues. CDR3 amino acids: CASSPGRLAGANEQFF. Written as DNA, the CDR3 is TGTGCCAGCAGCCCCGGTCGACTAGCGGGGGCTAATGAGCAGTTCTTC. The full variable domain, rest sourced from reference TRBV7-3 and TRBJ2-1, is GAGVSQTPSNKVTEKGKYVELRCDPISGHTALYWYRQSLGQGPEFLIYFQGTGAADDSGLPNDRFFAVRPEGSVSTLKIQRTERGDSAVYLCASSPGRLAGANEQFFGPGTRLTVL.

The chain employs TRBV12-3 or TRBV12-4 and TRBJ2-3; TRBD2 matches 7 bases. V shed 3 bases, J shed 6 bases, and the junction held 9 bases outside the gene matches. The CDR3 is 15 residues long. Here the CDR3 DNA reads TGTGCCAGCAGTTTGAAAGGGGAGGGGATGGATACGCAGTATTTT. It yields the protein CASSLKGEGMDTQYF.

This chain links TRBV2 with TRBJ2-1; D is possibly TRBD2 (7 bases). With 8 bases removed from V and 1 base from J, the gap between germline ends came to 18 bases. Germline CDR1 SNHLY, CDR2 FYNNEI. The CDR3 runs to 16 residues. CDR3 bases: TGTGCCAGCGACGGACATGGGGGGGCATCCTACAATGAGCAGTTCTTC. It specifies CASDGHGGASYNEQFF.

The V gene is TRBV5-1, the J gene TRBJ2-2, with D possibly being TRBD1 (7 bases). Deletions cut 4 bases from V and 1 base from J, with 14 bases between. Germline V CDR1 and CDR2: SGHRS, YFSETQ. The CDR3 sequence is 16 residues long. The CDR3: CASSQLAGGNTGELFF. CDR3 coding DNA: TGCGCCAGCAGCCAACTAGCAGGGGGGAACACCGGGGAGCTGTTTTTT.